Below, 5 T cell receptor beta chains from the same sample are listed, as sequenced in a study of PD-1 blockade in classical Hodgkin lymphoma. Sample time point: cycle 4 day 1 (C4D1), after around six weeks of nivolumab. All the patients suffered relapse after autologous stem cell transplantation, and brentuximab vedotin exposure differed. The protocol was immunoSEQ multiplex PCR, while the TCRdb copy is restricted to in-frame clones and leaves out a portion. The data show 64,000 or so clones, about 90% seen once. The sample in question was peripheral blood mononuclear cells (PBMCs), obtained before the fourth cycle of nivolumab. These receptors were taken from a human donor with classical Hodgkin lymphoma.

The rearrangement joins TRBV18 to TRBJ1-2; D is possibly TRBD1 (6 bases). Trimming took off 0 bases at V and 2 bases at J, with 7 bases between the two ends. CDR3 length equals 14 residues. CDR1 and CDR2 (germline): KGHSH, LQKENI. In DNA form, the CDR3 reads TGTGCCAGCTCACCACCAGGACAGAACTATGGCTACACCTTC. Amino acid sequence: CASSPPGQNYGYTF.

The chain carries TRBV5-1 and TRBJ1-2; D gene ambiguous. This CDR3 spans 16 amino acids. Trimming cost V 2 bases and J 2 bases, with 16 bases left between them. The V gene's germline CDR1 is SGHRS and CDR2 YFSETQ. The CDR3 loop is CASSFQYHPRNYGYTF. CDR3 nucleotide sequence: TGCGCCAGCAGCTTTCAGTATCACCCCCGAAACTATGGCTACACCTTC.

The gene calls are TRBV7-9 and TRBJ1-2, with D possibly being TRBD1 (6 bases). CDR3 length equals 15 residues. Trimming removed 4 bases from V and 2 bases from J, with 14 bases in between. Germline assignment: CDR1 SEHNR and CDR2 FQNEAQ (reference sequence). The CDR3 loop is CASSSPTGRNYGYTF. In DNA, the CDR3 is TGTGCCAGCAGCTCCCCGACAGGACGGAACTATGGCTACACCTTC. Drawing the rest from reference TRBV7-9 and TRBJ1-2, the complete variable domain is DTGVSQNPRHKITKRGQNVTFRCDPISEHNRLYWYRQTLGQGPEFLTYFQNEAQLEKSRLLSDRFSAERPKGSFSTLEIQRTEQGDSAMYLCASSSPTGRNYGYTFGSGTRLTVV.

The chain uses TRBV11-1 and TRBJ2-3, with unresolved D. V was cut by 7 bases and J by 1 base, with 6 bases left in between. CDR3 length: 12 residues. Germline CDR1 reads SGHAT; CDR2 reads FQDESV (reference sequence). The CDR3 spells CASNTGTDTQYF. The CDR3 DNA reads TGTGCCAGCAACACGGGCACAGATACGCAGTATTTT.

The rearrangement joins TRBV7-9 to TRBJ2-2; D not resolved. This CDR3 comprises 14 residues. V was trimmed by 5 bases and J by 1 base, leaving 8 bases between them. Germline lookup yields CDR1 SEHNR and CDR2 FQNEAQ (reference sequence). CDR3 in amino acids: CASSKEENTGELFF. CDR3 nucleotides: TGTGCCAGCAGCAAAGAAGAGAACACCGGGGAGCTGTTTTTT. The variable domain in full, completed from reference TRBV7-9 and TRBJ2-2, reads DTGVSQNPRHKITKRGQNVTFRCDPISEHNRLYWYRQTLGQGPEFLTYFQNEAQLEKSRLLSDRFSAERPKGSFSTLEIQRTEQGDSAMYLCASSKEENTGELFFGEGSRLTVL.